The 20 T cell receptor beta chains presented below share a single source sample, sequenced in a study of shared clonotypes between healthy human individuals. Assay used: immunoSEQ multiplex PCR; TCRdb lists only in-frame clones, some missing. The data hold around 500,000 clones, with 81% observed a single time. Sequenced: PBMCs. Every receptor here comes from a woman aged 40-49 years in good health. Some clones in this sample may be carry-over from other donors' samples.

On this clone: With only one base between it and a far larger clone, this is likely a read error. The missing conserved phenylalanine or tryptophan at the end of this CDR3 makes a read error likely. The chain joins TRBV5-7 to TRBJ1-2; D uncertain. TRBV5-7 counts as an open reading frame of uncertain function. V gave up 0 bases and J gave up 4 bases, with 10 bases separating them. This CDR3 is built from 14 residues. CDR3 nucleotides: TGTGCCAGCAGCTTGGATCGGGGTAGCTATGGCTACACCCTC. Encoded protein: CASSLDRGSYGYTL.

As for this clone: A far larger clone is only one base removed, so a read error is likely. The same CDR3 arises from other DNA sequences in this sample as well. V usage is TRBV18 and J usage is TRBJ2-7; perhaps TRBD2 as D (5 bases). The CDR3 is 13 residues long. CDR1 is KGHSH and CDR2 is LQKENI in the germline V gene. V lost 0 bases to trimming and J lost 2 bases, with 5 bases between them. The CDR3 here is CASSPPRAYEQYF. CDR3 DNA sequence: TGTGCCAGCTCACCACCGAGGGCCTACGAGCAGTACTTC.

The chain links TRBV4-2 to TRBJ1-1; D may be TRBD1 (5 bases). The germline V and J ends were trimmed by 3 bases and 5 bases, with 19 bases remaining between them. Germline lookup yields CDR1 LGHNA and CDR2 YNFKEQ. This CDR3 is built from 16 residues. This chain's CDR3 is CASSQAGGGRRTEAFF. The CDR3 nucleotides read TGTGCCAGCAGCCAGGCGGGGGGAGGGAGGAGGACTGAAGCTTTCTTT.

A remark on this clone: This may stem from a read error, because a much larger clone lies one nucleotide away. The gene calls are TRBV5-4 and TRBJ1-2; 7 nucleotides line up with TRBD1. Germline lookup yields CDR1 SGHNT and CDR2 YYREEE (reference sequence). There are 12 residues in the CDR3. With 4 bases clipped from V and 4 bases from J, the junction kept 1 base outside the gene matches. CDR3 residues: CASSPGGYGYTF. The DNA of the CDR3 is TGTGCCAGCAGCCCAGGGGGCTATGGCTACACCTTC.

This chain uses TRBV30 with TRBJ1-4; D not resolved. Trimming removed 5 bases at V and 2 bases at J, with 6 bases between. The CDR3 is made up of 12 amino acids. Germline V gene lookup returns CDR1 GTSNPN and CDR2 SVGIG (reference sequence). As DNA, the CDR3 is TGTGCCTGGGGACTGACTAATGAAAAACTGTTTTTT. Translating it yields CAWGLTNEKLFF.

V and J are TRBV2 and TRBJ2-7; 7 bases are a match to TRBD2. The V and J ends lost 0 bases and 4 bases, in that order; junction bases with no gene match: 0. This CDR3 contains 13 residues. Germline values: CDR1 SNHLY, CDR2 FYNNEI. The CDR3 DNA is TGTGCCAGCAGTGAAGCGCGGGAGTACGAGCAGTACTTC. Encoded protein: CASSEAREYEQYF. The whole variable domain, filled in from reference TRBV2 and TRBJ2-7, reads EPEVTQTPSHQVTQMGQEVILRCVPISNHLYFYWYRQILGQKVEFLVSFYNNEISEKSEIFDDQFSVERPDGSNFTLKIRSTKLEDSAMYFCASSEAREYEQYFGPGTRLTVT.

The chain joins TRBV7-9 to TRBJ2-1; weak D call: TRBD2 (6 bases). The CDR3 spans 15 residues. V gave up 0 bases and J gave up 8 bases, with 14 bases separating them. From germline, CDR1 is SEHNR and CDR2 FQNEAQ (reference sequence). The CDR3 nucleotides read TGTGCCAGCAGCTTAGCGCAGGCGGGGCCCGATGAGCAGTTCTTC. Translation gives CASSLAQAGPDEQFF.

J is TRBJ2-1 and V is TRBV5-4, with D maybe TRBD2 (6 bases). The CDR3 length is 12 residues. Germline CDR1 SGHNT, CDR2 YYREEE (reference sequence). The ends were cut back, 0 bases at V and 10 bases at J, with 8 bases in the middle. The CDR3 here is CASSLVREEQFF. The DNA for the CDR3 is TGTGCCAGCAGCTTGGTTCGGGAGGAGCAGTTCTTC. The whole variable domain, filled in from reference TRBV5-4 and TRBJ2-1, reads ETGVTQSPTHLIKTRGQQVTLRCSSQSGHNTVSWYQQALGQGPQFIFQYYREEENGRGNFPPRFSGLQFPNYSSELNVNALELDDSALYLCASSLVREEQFFGPGTRLTVL.

This clone came up many times. The sample holds other DNA sequences that translate to the same CDR3. CDR3 protein: CASSVSGTKGVDEQYF. The CDR3 DNA reads as TGTGCCAGCTCAGTATCCGGGACAAAAGGGGTGGACGAGCAGTACTTC. V is TRBV18 and J is TRBJ2-7, with D possibly TRBD1 on 6 matching bases. Germline V CDR1 and CDR2: KGHSH, LQKENI. The CDR3 extends over 16 amino acids. Trimming took off 5 bases at V and 5 bases at J, with 22 bases between the two ends.

This sequence joins TRBV6-9 and TRBJ1-1, with D perhaps matching TRBD1 (6 bases). Trimming cost V 4 bases and J 1 base, with 10 bases left between them. The germline CDR1 and CDR2 sequences are MNHGY and SVAAGI. The CDR3 totals 14 residues. The CDR3 DNA is TGTGCCAGCAGTTTTGACAGGCAGAACACTGAAGCTTTCTTT. Its translation is CASSFDRQNTEAFF.

On this clone: A read error may produce the germline difference seen at one junction end. The J gene is TRBJ1-5, the V gene TRBV19; D is unclear. Germline V gene data show CDR1 as LNHDA and CDR2 as SQIVND (reference sequence). The CDR3 loop spans 18 amino acids. In nucleotides, the CDR3 is TGTGCCAGCAGTACCACCCGCCAGACGTTAACGAGCAATCAGCCCCAGCATTTT. As protein: CASSTTRQTLTSNQPQHF.

With regard to this clone: This likely came from a read error, as a far larger clone is one base away. V gene TRBV30 combines with J gene TRBJ2-7; 8 bases are shared with TRBD1. This CDR3 spans 15 amino acids. Germline V lookup: CDR1 GTSNPN, CDR2 SVGIG (reference sequence). The CDR3 sequence: CSWISLQGAFYEQYF. CDR3 sequence (DNA): TGTTCCTGGATATCCCTGCAGGGGGCTTTTTACGAGCAGTACTTC. The complete variable domain, with remaining parts taken from reference TRBV30 and TRBJ2-7, reads SQTIHQWPATLVQPVGSPLSLECTVEGTSNPNLYWYRQAAGRGLQLLFYSVGIGQISSEVPQNLSASRPQDRQFILSSKKLLLSDSGFYLCSWISLQGAFYEQYFGPGTRLTVT.

This clone was recorded only once. A far larger clone is just one base off, so this is likely a read error. This specimen includes other DNA sequences encoding the same CDR3. The chain links TRBV18 to TRBJ2-7; maybe TRBD2 (5 bases). The germline gives CDR1 KGHSH, CDR2 LQKENI. This CDR3 contains 15 residues. CDR3 DNA: TGCGCCAGCTCACCCCGCTCGAGGACTCTCTACGAGCAGTACTTC. Its translation: CASSPRSRTLYEQYF. Drawing the rest from reference TRBV18 and TRBJ2-7, the complete variable domain is NAGVMQNPRHLVRRRGQEARLRCSPMKGHSHVYWYRQLPEEGLKFMVYLQKENIIDESGMPKERFSAEFPKEGPSILRIQQVVRGDSAAYFCASSPRSRTLYEQYFGPGTRLTVT.

The V gene is TRBV30, the J gene TRBJ2-7; tentative D call: TRBD1 (6 bases). CDR1 is GTSNPN, CDR2 SVGIG, per germline (reference sequence). Trimming removed 7 bases from V and 0 bases from J, with 10 bases in between. CDR3 length equals 12 residues. The CDR3 nucleotides are TGTGCCTTCGGACAGAACTCCTACGAGCAGTACTTC. Residues: CAFGQNSYEQYF.

The rearrangement joins TRBV29-1 to TRBJ2-5, with TRBD1 matching 7 bases. V lost 4 bases and J lost 4; bases outside the gene matches: 6. In germline, CDR1 is SQVTM, CDR2 ANQGSEA. The CDR3 has 13 residues. As DNA, the CDR3 is TGCAGCGTTGTAGCGCAGGGGGTAGAGACCCAGTACTTC. Protein product: CSVVAQGVETQYF.

The chain employs TRBV5-1 and TRBJ2-3; D ambiguous. Per the germline V gene, CDR1 is SGHRS and CDR2 is YFSETQ. Trimming removed 5 bases from V and 2 bases from J, with 9 bases in between. This CDR3 is built from 13 residues. CDR3 in DNA: TGCGCCAGCAGTTTGACAACCACAGATACGCAGTATTTT. Translating it yields CASSLTTTDTQYF. The full variable domain, in which reference TRBV5-1 and TRBJ2-3 provide the parts outside the CDR3, is KAGVTQTPRYLIKTRGQQVTLSCSPISGHRSVSWYQQTPGQGLQFLFEYFSETQRNKGNFPGRFSGRQFSNSRSEMNVSTLELGDSALYLCASSLTTTDTQYFGPGTRLTVL.

The chain combines TRBV9 with TRBJ2-2; D gene uncertain. Germline V gives CDR1 SGDLS, CDR2 YYNGEE. Trimming took 3 bases from V and 4 from J, leaving 7 bases between them. This CDR3 has 13 residues. For the CDR3, the DNA is TGTGCCAGCAGCGCCCGTTTCACCGGGGAGCTGTTTTTT. It specifies CASSARFTGELFF. Using reference TRBV9 and TRBJ2-2 for the parts outside the CDR3, the full variable domain is DSGVTQTPKHLITATGQRVTLRCSPRSGDLSVYWYQQSLDQGLQFLIQYYNGEERAKGNILERFSAQQFPDLHSELNLSSLELGDSALYFCASSARFTGELFFGEGSRLTVL.

The rearrangement joins TRBV5-1 to TRBJ1-1; maybe TRBD1 (5 bases). The CDR3 is made up of 14 amino acids. V dropped 4 bases and J dropped 0 bases, with 10 bases sitting between them. Germline V lookup: CDR1 SGHRS, CDR2 YFSETQ. CDR3 bases: TGCGCCAGCAGCGATGCAGGGCTGAACACTGAAGCTTTCTTT. It translates to CASSDAGLNTEAFF.

This chain links TRBV13 with TRBJ2-1; 7 bases align to TRBD2. This CDR3 spans 17 amino acids. Germline values: CDR1 PRHDT, CDR2 FYEKMQ (reference sequence). V lost 5 bases, J lost 8 bases, and 18 bases stayed unmatched. CDR3 region: CASSPRGMGGPYHEQFF. For the CDR3, the DNA is TGTGCCAGCAGCCCCCGGGGGATGGGAGGGCCTTACCATGAGCAGTTCTTC.

For this clone: This is likely an artifact of a read error, given a far larger clone one base away. The genes are TRBV30 and TRBJ1-4, with no clear D. Between the trimmed V and J ends, which lost 1 base and 8 bases, there was a span of 8 bases. The CDR3 totals 12 residues. Germline V gene sequence: CDR1 GTSNPN, CDR2 SVGIG (reference sequence). As DNA, the CDR3 is TGTGCCTGGAGTGCCTCTCTGGAAAAACTGTTTTTT. It is translated as CAWSASLEKLFF. The full variable domain, with the rest looked up from reference TRBV30 and TRBJ1-4, is SQTIHQWPATLVQPVGSPLSLECTVEGTSNPNLYWYRQAAGRGLQLLFYSVGIGQISSEVPQNLSASRPQDRQFILSSKKLLLSDSGFYLCAWSASLEKLFFGSGTQLSVL.